The TCR beta chain under discussion was sequenced for a study of beta chain features in type 1 diabetes. As every portion of the isolated RNA was reverse transcribed, the sequencing read expressed TCRB transcripts. The assay was immunoSEQ multiplex PCR, and TCRdb's table has in-frame clones only and misses some. This sample carries around 140,000 clones, roughly 9.7% of them seen once, and the ten largest clones take about 0.6%. V lost 7 bases and J lost 7; bases outside the gene matches: 8. Germline CDR1 LNHDA, CDR2 SQIVND (reference sequence). The CDR3 spans 13 residues. The sequenced sample consisted of central memory CD4+ T cells from blood. The sequence came from a woman aged 40-49 years in good health. This chain uses TRBV19 with TRBJ2-7, with 9 bases matching TRBD1. CDR3 sequence reads: CASTSTGQGEQYF. The CDR3 nucleotides read TGTGCCAGTACCTCCACGGGACAGGGAGAGCAGTACTTC. Looking up the rest from reference TRBV19 and TRBJ2-7 gives the full variable domain: DGGITQSPKYLFRKEGQNVTLSCEQNLNHDAMYWYRQDPGQGLRLIYYSQIVNDFQKGDIAEGYSVSREKKESFPLTVTSAQKNPTAFYLCASTSTGQGEQYFGPGTRLTVT.